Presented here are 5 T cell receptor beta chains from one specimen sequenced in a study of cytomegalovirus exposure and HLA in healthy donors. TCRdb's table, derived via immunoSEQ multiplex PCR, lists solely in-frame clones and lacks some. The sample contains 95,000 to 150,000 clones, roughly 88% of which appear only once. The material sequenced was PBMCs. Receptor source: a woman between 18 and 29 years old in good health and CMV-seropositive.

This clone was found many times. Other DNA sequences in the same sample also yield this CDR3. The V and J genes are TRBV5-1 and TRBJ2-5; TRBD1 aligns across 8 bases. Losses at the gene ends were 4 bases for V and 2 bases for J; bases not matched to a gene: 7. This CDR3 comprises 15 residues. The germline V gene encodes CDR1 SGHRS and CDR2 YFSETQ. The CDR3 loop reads CASSPDRVGQETQYF. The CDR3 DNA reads TGCGCCAGCAGCCCGGACAGGGTTGGGCAAGAGACCCAGTACTTC.

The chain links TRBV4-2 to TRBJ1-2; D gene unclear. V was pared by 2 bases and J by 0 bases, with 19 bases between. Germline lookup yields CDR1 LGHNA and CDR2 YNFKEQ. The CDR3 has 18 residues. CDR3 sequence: CASSQSHRPGASNYGYTF. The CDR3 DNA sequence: TGTGCCAGCAGCCAAAGCCACCGACCGGGAGCCTCTAACTATGGCTACACCTTC.

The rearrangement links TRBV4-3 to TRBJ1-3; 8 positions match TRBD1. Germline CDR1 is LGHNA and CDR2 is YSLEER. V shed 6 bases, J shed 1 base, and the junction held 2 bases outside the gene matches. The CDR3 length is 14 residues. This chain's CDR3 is CASSQGASGNTIYF. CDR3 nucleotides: TGCGCCAGCAGTCAGGGGGCTTCTGGAAACACCATATATTTT.

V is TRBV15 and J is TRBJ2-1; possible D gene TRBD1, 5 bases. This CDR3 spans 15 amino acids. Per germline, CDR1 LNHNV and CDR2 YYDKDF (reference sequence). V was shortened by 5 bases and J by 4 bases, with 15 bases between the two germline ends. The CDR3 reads CATSGKGLRYNEQFF. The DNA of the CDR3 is TGTGCCACCAGCGGGAAGGGGTTACGGTACAATGAGCAGTTCTTC.

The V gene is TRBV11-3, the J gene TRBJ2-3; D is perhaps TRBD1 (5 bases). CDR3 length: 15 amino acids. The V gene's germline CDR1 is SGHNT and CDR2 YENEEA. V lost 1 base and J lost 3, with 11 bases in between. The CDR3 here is CASSLADTRTDTQYF. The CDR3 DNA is TGTGCCAGCAGCTTAGCGGACACCCGGACAGATACGCAGTATTTT.